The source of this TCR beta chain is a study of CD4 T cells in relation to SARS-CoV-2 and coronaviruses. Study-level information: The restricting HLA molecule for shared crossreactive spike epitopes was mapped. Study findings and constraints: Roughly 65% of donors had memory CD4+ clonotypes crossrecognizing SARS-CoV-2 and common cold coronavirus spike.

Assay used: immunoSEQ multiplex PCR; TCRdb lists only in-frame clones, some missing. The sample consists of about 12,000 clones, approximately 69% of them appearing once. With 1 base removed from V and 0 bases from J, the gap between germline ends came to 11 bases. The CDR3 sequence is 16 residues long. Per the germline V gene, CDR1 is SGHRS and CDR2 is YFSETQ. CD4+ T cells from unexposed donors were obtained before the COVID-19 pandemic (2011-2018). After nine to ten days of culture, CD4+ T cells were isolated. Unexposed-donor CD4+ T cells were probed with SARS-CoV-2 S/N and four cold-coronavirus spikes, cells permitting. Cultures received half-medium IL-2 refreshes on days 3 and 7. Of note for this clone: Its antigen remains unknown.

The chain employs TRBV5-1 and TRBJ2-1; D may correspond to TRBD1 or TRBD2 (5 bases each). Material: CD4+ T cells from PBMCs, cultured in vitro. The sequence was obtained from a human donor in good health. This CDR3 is CASSLSGTSSYNEQFF. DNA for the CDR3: TGCGCCAGCAGCTTGTCAGGGACCAGCTCCTACAATGAGCAGTTCTTC.